These 30 T cell receptor beta chains were sequenced from one sample in a study of technical replicates of blood from several donors. The table came from immunoSEQ multiplex PCR; TCRdb's copy has only in-frame clones and leaves some out. The table includes about 97,000 clones, approximately 96% detected once. Sequenced: T cells isolated from PBMCs. The receptors originated from a human donor in good health.

The chain combines TRBV19 with TRBJ2-3; D is undetermined. V was clipped by 3 bases and J by 4 bases, with 8 bases between them. In germline, CDR1 is LNHDA, CDR2 SQIVND (reference sequence). The CDR3 has 13 residues. The CDR3 spells CASSMTGPDTQYF. For the CDR3, the DNA is TGTGCCAGTAGTATGACTGGCCCAGATACGCAGTATTTT.

The V and J genes are TRBV5-6 and TRBJ2-1, with D possibly being TRBD1 (6 bases). CDR1 is SGHDT and CDR2 is YYEEEE in the germline V gene. The CDR3 loop spans 14 amino acids. V lost 1 base and J 7 bases, leaving 12 bases between the germline ends. This chain's CDR3 is CASSLTGIPNEQFF. DNA for the CDR3: TGTGCCAGCAGCTTGACAGGGATTCCGAATGAGCAGTTCTTC.

The chain uses TRBV4-2 and TRBJ1-2; D not resolved. Between the trimmed V and J ends, which lost 4 bases and 6 bases, there was a span of 12 bases. Germline values: CDR1 LGHNA, CDR2 YNFKEQ. This CDR3 has 13 residues. Written as DNA, the CDR3 is TGTGCCAGCAGCCCGGGATCAGGCAATGGCTACACCTTC. Protein: CASSPGSGNGYTF.

This clone is a singleton in its sample. This chain uses TRBV9 with TRBJ1-2; no reliable D call. The CDR3 extends over 14 amino acids. V was shortened by 3 bases and J by 12 bases, with 21 bases between the two germline ends. Germline CDR1 SGDLS, CDR2 YYNGEE. This CDR3 is CASSAGNLPGKNTF. CDR3 sequence (DNA): TGTGCCAGCAGCGCAGGCAACCTGCCCGGAAAAAACACCTTC.

V and J are TRBV19 and TRBJ2-7, with a possible D match to TRBD1 (6 bases). The CDR3 length is 14 residues. Germline CDR1 reads LNHDA; CDR2 reads SQIVND (reference sequence). With 4 bases removed from V and 2 bases from J, the gap between germline ends came to 12 bases. CDR3 region: CASSRGPSAYEQYF. The DNA for the CDR3 is TGTGCCAGTAGTAGGGGGCCCTCGGCCTACGAGCAGTACTTC.

The rearrangement uses TRBV6-1 and TRBJ1-4; D is undetermined. The CDR3 sequence is 15 residues long. Looked up from germline, CDR1 is MNHNS and CDR2 is SASEGT. V was pared by 4 bases and J by 0 bases, with 9 bases between. As DNA, the CDR3 is TGTGCCAGCAGTGGCAGTGTGGCAACTAATGAAAAACTGTTTTTT. It is translated as CASSGSVATNEKLFF.

CDR3 region: CASSVGPGMDEQYF. For the CDR3, the DNA is TGTGCCAGCAGCGTTGGACCGGGAATGGACGAGCAGTACTTC. V gene TRBV28 combines with J gene TRBJ2-7, with TRBD2 as a possible D gene (5 bases). V was cut by 6 bases and J by 5 bases, with 17 bases left in between. The CDR3 has 14 residues. The germline V gene has CDR1 MDHEN and CDR2 SYDVKM.

The rearrangement uses TRBV5-4 and TRBJ2-1; 10 bases are shared with TRBD2. V trimming: 1 base; J trimming: 9 bases; junction bases outside the gene matches: 10. Germline CDR1 SGHNT, CDR2 YYREEE (reference sequence). CDR3 length equals 16 residues. The CDR3 reads CASSLPAGGPFGEQFF. In nucleotides, the CDR3 is TGTGCCAGCAGCTTGCCAGCGGGAGGGCCATTTGGTGAGCAGTTCTTC.

The J gene is TRBJ1-5, the V gene TRBV19; the D gene is possibly TRBD1 (6 bases). This CDR3 contains 12 residues. Trimming removed 5 bases from V and 11 bases from J, with 13 bases in between. In germline, CDR1 is LNHDA, CDR2 SQIVND (reference sequence). The DNA for the CDR3 is TGTGCCAGTAGTGGGGCCTACAGGGCCCAGCATTTT. Its protein is CASSGAYRAQHF.

The V gene is TRBV7-9, the J gene TRBJ2-5, with D possibly TRBD2 on 5 matching bases. Germline assignment: CDR1 SEHNR and CDR2 FQNEAQ (reference sequence). The V gene lost 2 bases and the J gene lost 5 bases, with 9 bases spanning the gap. This CDR3 contains 13 residues. In DNA form, the CDR3 reads TGTGCCAGCAGCTTATCGGAGGCCGAGACCCAGTACTTC. Translation gives CASSLSEAETQYF.

In its sample, this clone was seen once. The rearrangement uses TRBV7-9 and TRBJ2-3, with a possible D match to TRBD2 (6 bases). The V end lost 4 bases, the J end lost 2 bases, and 10 bases lay between the germline ends. The germline CDR1 and CDR2 sequences are SEHNR and FQNEAQ (reference sequence). The CDR3 length is 14 residues. The CDR3 here is CASSSGTYTDTQYF. In DNA, the CDR3 is TGTGCCAGCAGCTCGGGGACTTACACAGATACGCAGTATTTT.

The chain has TRBV19 and TRBJ2-3; 10 nucleotides line up with TRBD1. Germline-derived CDR1 and CDR2 are LNHDA and SQIVND (reference sequence). V shed 7 bases and J 4 bases; nucleotides not matched to a gene: 8. This CDR3 spans 15 amino acids. CDR3 nucleotides: TGTGCCAGTACCCTGGACGGACAGGGGGCAGATACGCAGTATTTT. Protein: CASTLDGQGADTQYF.

This chain joins TRBV10-1 and TRBJ2-7, with 8 bases matching TRBD2. The CDR3 is 12 amino acids. Trimming cost V 5 bases and J 3 bases; bases outside gene matches: 0. Germline assignment: CDR1 WNHNN and CDR2 SYGVQD (reference sequence). The CDR3 DNA is TGCGCCAGCAGTACTAGCGGCTACGAGCAGTACTTC. It yields the protein CASSTSGYEQYF.

This clone showed up just once. DNA of the CDR3: TGTGCCAGCAGTGAGTCAGGCTTCTCTTATCAGCCCCAGCATTTT. Protein product: CASSESGFSYQPQHF. V and J are TRBV6-1 and TRBJ1-5; no clear D. The CDR3 loop spans 15 amino acids. The V gene's germline CDR1 is MNHNS and CDR2 SASEGT. Trimming stripped 3 bases from V and 5 bases from J, with 14 bases between.

The V call is TRBV6-1, the J call TRBJ2-7; TRBD2 agrees at 8 bases. Germline values: CDR1 MNHNS, CDR2 SASEGT. CDR3 length: 12 residues. V gave up 8 bases and J gave up 5 bases; unmatched junction bases: 5. The CDR3 spells CASAGSGNEQYF. The CDR3 region has the DNA TGTGCCAGCGCGGGTAGCGGGAACGAGCAGTACTTC.

The gene calls are TRBV2 and TRBJ2-7, with 9 positions matching TRBD2. The CDR3 sequence is 14 residues long. V lost 8 bases and J lost 4; bases outside the gene matches: 9. Per germline, CDR1 SNHLY and CDR2 FYNNEI. The DNA of the CDR3 is TGTGCCAGCCGGGAGCGGGAGGCTATATACGAGCAGTACTTC. The encoded protein is CASREREAIYEQYF.

The chain uses TRBV5-1 and TRBJ2-5; unclear D gene. Trimming removed 2 bases from V and 1 base from J, with 9 bases in between. This CDR3 contains 14 residues. CDR1 and CDR2 from the germline V gene are SGHRS and YFSETQ. The CDR3 reads CASSLRVAQETQYF. The DNA for the CDR3 is TGCGCCAGCAGCTTACGGGTGGCCCAAGAGACCCAGTACTTC.

The chain is built from TRBV6-5 and TRBJ1-5; perhaps TRBD1 as D (6 bases). The CDR3 extends over 15 amino acids. Per the germline V gene, CDR1 is MNHEY and CDR2 is SVGAGI. Trimming left V 5 bases short and J 0 bases short, with 11 bases between. CDR3 in amino acids: CASSPGHYSNQPQHF. In DNA, the CDR3 is TGTGCCAGCAGTCCGGGACACTATAGCAATCAGCCCCAGCATTTT.

The chain combines TRBV13 with TRBJ2-7; 8 bases line up with TRBD1. The germline V gene encodes CDR1 PRHDT and CDR2 FYEKMQ (reference sequence). This CDR3 comprises 14 residues. V was clipped by 6 bases and J by 6 bases; unmatched bases: 10. CDR3 protein: CASRPPGTGSEQYF. CDR3 sequence (DNA): TGTGCCAGCAGGCCGCCCGGGACAGGTAGCGAGCAGTACTTC. Combining the CDR3 with reference TRBV13 and TRBJ2-7 gives the whole variable domain AAGVIQSPRHLIKEKRETATLKCYPIPRHDTVYWYQQGPGQDPQFLISFYEKMQSDKGSIPDRFSAQQFSDYHSELNMSSLELGDSALYFCASRPPGTGSEQYFGPGTRLTVT.

The genes are TRBV9 and TRBJ2-1; 9 nucleotides line up with TRBD2. Germline CDR1 reads SGDLS; CDR2 reads YYNGEE. This CDR3 has 17 amino acids. The ends lost 0 bases at V and 11 bases at J; junction bases unmatched: 15. The CDR3 loop reads CASSVGKREAPPNQQFF. CDR3 nucleotides: TGTGCCAGCAGCGTAGGAAAGCGGGAGGCCCCTCCGAATCAGCAGTTCTTC.

The chain links TRBV19 to TRBJ2-1, with TRBD1 as a possible D gene (6 bases). Germline lookup yields CDR1 LNHDA and CDR2 SQIVND (reference sequence). V lost 7 bases and J lost 9, with 10 bases in between. The CDR3 is made up of 11 amino acids. The CDR3 is CASTGVGEQFF. The CDR3 DNA reads as TGTGCCAGTACAGGGGTTGGTGAGCAGTTCTTC. The full variable domain, in which reference TRBV19 and TRBJ2-1 provide the parts outside the CDR3, is DGGITQSPKYLFRKEGQNVTLSCEQNLNHDAMYWYRQDPGQGLRLIYYSQIVNDFQKGDIAEGYSVSREKKESFPLTVTSAQKNPTAFYLCASTGVGEQFFGPGTRLTVL.

This clone appeared a single time. This rearrangement joins TRBV6-1 to TRBJ1-1, with D uncertain. The germline V gene encodes CDR1 MNHNS and CDR2 SASEGT. The CDR3 contains 11 residues. V was cut by 6 bases and J by 3 bases, with 5 bases left in between. CDR3: CASRDYTEAFF. CDR3 coding DNA: TGTGCCAGCAGGGACTACACTGAAGCTTTCTTT.

The V call is TRBV28, the J call TRBJ2-1; 11 bases map to TRBD2. V was clipped by 8 bases and J by 8 bases; unmatched bases: 17. This CDR3 has 17 amino acids. From germline, CDR1 is MDHEN and CDR2 SYDVKM. CDR3 sequence (DNA): TGTGCCAGCCAGACCTTACAATATAGCGGGAGGGCACATGAGCAGTTCTTC. Residues: CASQTLQYSGRAHEQFF.

This chain uses TRBV6-5 with TRBJ1-2; D is undetermined. Germline V CDR1 and CDR2: MNHEY, SVGAGI. V shed 4 bases and J shed 2 bases, with 5 bases lying between them. CDR3 length: 12 amino acids. The CDR3 nucleotides read TGTGCCAGCAGTTCTCTAAACTATGGCTACACCTTC. Translated, it gives CASSSLNYGYTF.

The V and J genes are TRBV10-3 and TRBJ2-5, with 10 nucleotides matching TRBD2. The germline V gene encodes CDR1 ENHRY and CDR2 SYGVKD. The CDR3 sequence is 19 residues long. V dropped 10 bases and J dropped 3; count of bases not matched to a gene: 23. The CDR3 bases are TGTGCCACCCAGGAGAGGTTAATATTAGCGGGGGGCCGGGAAGAGACCCAGTACTTC. Translated: CATQERLILAGGREETQYF.

The V gene is TRBV10-3, the J gene TRBJ2-2; 14 bases agree with TRBD2. CDR1 is ENHRY, CDR2 SYGVKD, per germline. The V gene end was trimmed by 4 bases and the J gene end by 5 bases; junction bases not matched to a gene: 9. CDR3 size: 18 residues. The CDR3 sequence is CAISASPTSGGGTGELFF. DNA for the CDR3: TGTGCCATCAGTGCCTCACCGACTAGCGGGGGGGGGACCGGGGAGCTGTTTTTT.

The chain carries TRBV27 and TRBJ2-7; TRBD1 might be the D (5 bases). Germline-derived CDR1 and CDR2 are MNHEY and SMNVEV (reference sequence). The CDR3 is made up of 13 amino acids. Trimming took 0 bases from V and 7 from J, leaving 10 bases between them. The CDR3: CASSLSPGREQYF. The DNA for the CDR3 is TGTGCCAGCAGTTTATCGCCAGGGCGTGAGCAGTACTTC.

The V call is TRBV27, the J call TRBJ2-1, with unresolved D. From germline, CDR1 is MNHEY and CDR2 SMNVEV (reference sequence). Trimming removed 0 bases at V and 9 bases at J, with 15 bases between. The CDR3 loop spans 15 amino acids. The CDR3 region has the DNA TGTGCCAGCAGTTTATCTGCGCCGGTGGGCCTTGAGCAGTTCTTC. This encodes CASSLSAPVGLEQFF.

This clone was seen just once. The rearrangement joins TRBV7-9 to TRBJ1-1, with D perhaps matching TRBD1 (5 bases). Germline V gene sequence: CDR1 SEHNR, CDR2 FQNEAQ (reference sequence). The CDR3 totals 18 residues. V shed 2 bases and J shed 4 bases, with 23 bases lying between them. CDR3 loop: CASSLLRNRDRLGTEAFF. The DNA for the CDR3 is TGTGCCAGCAGCTTACTACGCAACCGAGACAGATTGGGCACTGAAGCTTTCTTT.

The CDR3 spells CASSLRGNRGIYEQYF. The CDR3 nucleotides are TGTGCCAGCAGTTTAAGGGGGAACAGGGGGATCTACGAGCAGTACTTC. This rearrangement joins TRBV28 to TRBJ2-7, with 8 bases identical to TRBD1. CDR3 length: 16 residues. Trimming cost V 2 bases and J 3 bases; bases outside gene matches: 9. Germline V gene sequence: CDR1 MDHEN, CDR2 SYDVKM.